Shown below are 30 T cell receptor beta chains from a single sample sequenced in a study of blood T cell repertoires in COVID-19. The repertoire was sequenced with immunoSEQ multiplex PCR; TCRdb's copy has only in-frame clones and lacks some. The sample shows roughly 500,000 clones, 75% to 90% of them seen only once. Sequences were obtained from peripheral blood. These receptors all come from a man between 18 and 29 years old with COVID-19, enrolled during active disease.

In its sample, this clone was seen once. The rearrangement links TRBV19 to TRBJ2-7, with 12 bases lining up with TRBD2. V shed 8 bases, J shed 7 bases, and the junction held 6 bases outside the gene matches. The CDR3 length is 13 residues. Germline V gene lookup returns CDR1 LNHDA and CDR2 SQIVND (reference sequence). CDR3 residues: CASRLAGVDEQYF. The CDR3, as DNA: TGTGCCAGTCGACTAGCGGGAGTGGATGAGCAGTACTTC. The variable domain in full, completed from reference TRBV19 and TRBJ2-7, reads DGGITQSPKYLFRKEGQNVTLSCEQNLNHDAMYWYRQDPGQGLRLIYYSQIVNDFQKGDIAEGYSVSREKKESFPLTVTSAQKNPTAFYLCASRLAGVDEQYFGPGTRLTVT.

This chain joins TRBV28 and TRBJ2-1, with D unclear. V was cut by 7 bases and J by 5 bases, with 18 bases left in between. The CDR3 contains 15 residues. Per the germline V gene, CDR1 is MDHEN and CDR2 is SYDVKM. CDR3: CASTQWAGKNNEQFF. CDR3 sequence (DNA): TGTGCCAGCACCCAGTGGGCAGGAAAAAACAATGAGCAGTTCTTC.

This chain links TRBV11-2 with TRBJ2-7; D gene uncertain. The V gene's germline CDR1 is SGHAT and CDR2 FQNNGV. The CDR3 is made up of 13 amino acids. V gave up 1 base and J gave up 7 bases, with 11 bases separating them. CDR3 bases: TGTGCCAGCAGCTTAGTGCCAACGGGTGAGCAGTACTTC. Translation gives CASSLVPTGEQYF.

This sequence joins TRBV11-3 and TRBJ2-1; maybe TRBD2 (6 bases). V lost 3 bases and J lost 0, with 12 bases in between. CDR3 length: 16 amino acids. Germline loops: CDR1 SGHNT, CDR2 YENEEA. CDR3 DNA sequence: TGTGCCAGCAGCTTTCAACTGGGGGGCTCCTACAATGAGCAGTTCTTC. Its translation is CASSFQLGGSYNEQFF.

This rearrangement joins TRBV4-1 to TRBJ2-7, with D tentatively TRBD1 (5 bases). The length of the CDR3 is 15 residues. Germline-derived CDR1 and CDR2 are MGHRA and YSYEKL. With 0 bases removed from V and 2 bases from J, the gap between germline ends came to 11 bases. The CDR3 loop is CASSQDPTGTYEQYF. The CDR3 region has the DNA TGCGCCAGCAGCCAAGACCCAACAGGAACCTACGAGCAGTACTTC.

The chain links TRBV29-1 to TRBJ1-6, with D maybe TRBD1 (6 bases). This CDR3 has 13 residues. Trimming took 5 bases from V and 12 from J, leaving 17 bases between them. Germline V gene lookup returns CDR1 SQVTM and CDR2 ANQGSEA. CDR3 DNA sequence: TGCAGCGTTAGGACAGCCGGGGTAGAACCCCTCCACTTT. Amino acids: CSVRTAGVEPLHF.

The table lists this clone with a count of one. The chain is built from TRBV27 and TRBJ1-1; 8 bases are a match to TRBD1. V lost 5 bases and J lost 7; bases outside the gene matches: 3. CDR3 size: 12 residues. The V gene's germline CDR1 is MNHEY and CDR2 SMNVEV (reference sequence). Here the CDR3 reads CASSNTGGEAFF. CDR3 nucleotide sequence: TGTGCCAGCAGTAATACAGGGGGTGAAGCTTTCTTT.

The chain joins TRBV19 to TRBJ2-2; 8 bases match TRBD1. V lost 7 bases to trimming and J lost 6 bases; unmatched junction nucleotides: 7. The germline V gene has CDR1 LNHDA and CDR2 SQIVND (reference sequence). The CDR3 spans 14 residues. CDR3 in amino acids: CASTSTGASGELFF. CDR3 DNA sequence: TGTGCCAGTACCTCGACAGGGGCGTCCGGGGAGCTGTTTTTT.

This clone was observed once. V usage is TRBV12-3 or TRBV12-4 and J usage is TRBJ2-3, with D possibly being TRBD1 (6 bases). The length of the CDR3 is 13 residues. Between the trimmed V and J ends, which lost 7 bases and 7 bases, there was a span of 15 bases. DNA for the CDR3: TGTGCCAGCACCGGACAGTTAATTCATACGCAGTATTTT. Translating gives CASTGQLIHTQYF.

The chain is built from TRBV18 and TRBJ1-1; the match to TRBD1 covers 8 bases. Germline V gene lookup returns CDR1 KGHSH and CDR2 LQKENI. Losses at the gene ends were 2 bases for V and 4 bases for J; bases not matched to a gene: 6. CDR3 length: 15 residues. Here the CDR3 reads CASSPFQGASTEAFF. The CDR3 DNA reads TGTGCCAGCTCACCATTCCAGGGGGCGAGCACTGAAGCTTTCTTT.

This clone showed up just a few times. The CDR3 coding sequence is TGTGCCAGCAGTTTATTCTTCGGACAGGGGGTACCAGTAGCTTTCTTT. Protein: CASSLFFGQGVPVAFF. The chain recombines TRBV28 with TRBJ1-1; 10 bases align to TRBD1. The CDR3 is made up of 16 amino acids. Trimming removed 1 base from V and 10 bases from J; junction bases left unmatched: 12. In germline, CDR1 is MDHEN, CDR2 SYDVKM.

This sequence joins TRBV14 and TRBJ2-7; 11 bases match TRBD2. The CDR3 covers 14 residues. The junction had 4 bases not matched to a gene; V was cut back by 6 bases and J by 3 bases. Germline V gene data show CDR1 as SGHDN and CDR2 as FVKESK. The CDR3 loop is CASSPLAGGYEQYF. For the CDR3, the DNA is TGTGCCAGCAGTCCCCTAGCGGGAGGCTACGAGCAGTACTTC.

This chain uses TRBV27 with TRBJ1-2, with D unresolved. V dropped 8 bases and J dropped 7 bases, with 8 bases sitting between them. The CDR3 sequence is 10 residues long. Germline lookup yields CDR1 MNHEY and CDR2 SMNVEV (reference sequence). Here the CDR3 DNA reads TGTGCCAGCCCCCTCGGTGGCTACACCTTC. This encodes CASPLGGYTF.

V usage is TRBV10-3 and J usage is TRBJ2-7; D is perhaps TRBD1 (5 bases). With 6 bases removed from V and 0 bases from J, the gap between germline ends came to 9 bases. Germline V gene sequence: CDR1 ENHRY, CDR2 SYGVKD. The CDR3 contains 13 residues. The CDR3 sequence: CAISLDNSYEQYF. CDR3 DNA sequence: TGTGCCATCAGCCTGGACAACTCCTACGAGCAGTACTTC.

About this clone itself: The same CDR3 arises from other DNA sequences in this sample as well. The CDR3 protein is CASSLVAGEGTGELFF. The CDR3 coding sequence is TGCGCCAGCAGCTTGGTGGCAGGCGAGGGCACCGGGGAGCTGTTTTTT. The chain links TRBV5-1 to TRBJ2-2; D might be TRBD2 (5 bases). The germline gives CDR1 SGHRS, CDR2 YFSETQ. There are 16 residues in the CDR3. Trimming removed 0 bases at V and 4 bases at J, with 13 bases between.

This chain joins TRBV3-1 (or the pseudogene TRBV3-2) and TRBJ2-5; 9 bases agree with TRBD2. Looked up from germline, CDR1 is LGHDT and CDR2 is YNNKEL (reference sequence). Trimming removed 1 base from V and 5 bases from J; junction bases left unmatched: 8. CDR3 length: 16 amino acids. The CDR3 DNA sequence: TGTGCCAGCAGCCAAGGTCGTCTAGCGGGGTATGAGACCCAGTACTTC. It specifies CASSQGRLAGYETQYF.

The J gene is TRBJ2-1, the V gene TRBV7-9; D is perhaps TRBD1 (6 bases). Germline V CDR1 and CDR2: SEHNR, FQNEAQ (reference sequence). This CDR3 is 13 amino acids long. V lost 5 bases and J 4 bases, leaving 9 bases between the germline ends. DNA for the CDR3: TGTGCCAGCAGCATGGGACAATACAATGAGCAGTTCTTC. As protein: CASSMGQYNEQFF.

This clone was picked up one time. The chain links TRBV4-1 to TRBJ1-4; D gene unclear. The V gene lost 7 bases and the J gene lost 7 bases, with 19 bases spanning the gap. The CDR3 is 15 residues long. The V gene's germline CDR1 is MGHRA and CDR2 YSYEKL. The CDR3 DNA reads as TGCGCCAGCAAACGTAGGGAGGGTGGAAGTGAAAAACTGTTTTTT. It is translated as CASKRREGGSEKLFF.

The V call is TRBV11-3, the J call TRBJ1-2; 11 bases are a match to TRBD1. Germline V gives CDR1 SGHNT, CDR2 YENEEA. This CDR3 contains 16 residues. J lost 6 bases, V lost 6 bases, and 12 bases had no gene match. The CDR3 reads CASSRTGTGGRNGYTF. In nucleotides, the CDR3 is TGTGCCAGCAGTCGGACCGGGACAGGGGGTAGAAATGGCTACACCTTC. The variable domain in full, with the rest retrieved from reference TRBV11-3 and TRBJ1-2, is EAGVVQSPRYKIIEKKQPVAFWCNPISGHNTLYWYLQNLGQGPELLIRYENEEAVDDSQLPKDRFSAERLKGVDSTLKIQPAELGDSAVYLCASSRTGTGGRNGYTFGSGTRLTVV.

The chain joins TRBV5-1 to TRBJ2-1; D might be TRBD1 (5 bases). Germline CDR1 and CDR2: SGHRS and YFSETQ. This CDR3 is built from 14 residues. V was cut by 3 bases and J by 3 bases, with 10 bases left in between. The CDR3 region is CASSSGHRYNEQFF. In DNA, the CDR3 is TGCGCCAGCAGCTCAGGACACCGCTACAATGAGCAGTTCTTC. Full variable domain (missing parts from reference TRBV5-1 and TRBJ2-1): KAGVTQTPRYLIKTRGQQVTLSCSPISGHRSVSWYQQTPGQGLQFLFEYFSETQRNKGNFPGRFSGRQFSNSRSEMNVSTLELGDSALYLCASSSGHRYNEQFFGPGTRLTVL.

The chain couples TRBV27 to TRBJ2-1; D may be TRBD2 (5 bases). The V gene's germline CDR1 is MNHEY and CDR2 SMNVEV (reference sequence). The CDR3 covers 15 residues. Trimming took 7 bases from V and 3 from J, leaving 16 bases between them. CDR3 sequence (DNA): TGTGCCAGCACCTTCCGGGGTAACGGCTACAATGAGCAGTTCTTC. Protein sequence: CASTFRGNGYNEQFF.

The CDR3 DNA reads as TGTGCCAGCAGCTCCGGGACTAGTACAGATACGCAGTATTTT. It yields the protein CASSSGTSTDTQYF. The chain employs TRBV7-3 and TRBJ2-3; 8 nucleotides align to TRBD2. V lost 4 bases, J lost 3 bases, and 3 bases stayed unmatched. Looked up from germline, CDR1 is SGHTA and CDR2 is FQGTGA. This CDR3 has 14 amino acids.

This chain links TRBV5-1 with TRBJ1-3; the match to TRBD1 covers 7 bases. J gave up 0 bases and V 2 bases, and 8 bases lay outside the gene matches. The CDR3 runs to 17 residues. Germline V gene data show CDR1 as SGHRS and CDR2 as YFSETQ. Written as DNA, the CDR3 is TGCGCCAGCAGCTTTTCCGGGACAGCTTCCTCTGGAAACACCATATATTTT. Translating it yields CASSFSGTASSGNTIYF.

This sequence joins TRBV11-2 and TRBJ2-6, with TRBD1 as a possible D gene (7 bases). The CDR3 runs 16 residues. Germline CDR1 SGHAT, CDR2 FQNNGV. The V end was cut by 6 bases, the J end by 13 bases, with 25 bases between. The CDR3 sequence: CASRSPGRDSASVLTF. The CDR3 bases are TGTGCCAGCAGGTCCCCCGGGCGGGACAGCGCCTCGGTCCTGACTTTC. The entire variable domain, with the rest obtained from reference TRBV11-2 and TRBJ2-6, is as follows: EAGVAQSPRYKIIEKRQSVAFWCNPISGHATLYWYQQILGQGPKLLIQFQNNGVVDDSQLPKDRFSAERLKGVDSTLKIQPAKLEDSAVYLCASRSPGRDSASVLTFGAGSRLTVL.

The chain is built from TRBV10-2 and TRBJ2-3; D possibly corresponds to TRBD1 (6 bases). Trimming took off 10 bases at V and 0 bases at J, with 11 bases between the two ends. This CDR3 comprises 13 residues. The germline CDR1 and CDR2 sequences are WSHSY and SAAADI. CDR3 bases: TGCGCCACTCGGGACACCAGCACAGATACGCAGTATTTT. The encoded protein is CATRDTSTDTQYF.

Here the CDR3 reads CASSPPGLTGGPYNEQFF. CDR3 nucleotide sequence: TGTGCCAGCTCACCACCGGGGTTAACGGGAGGGCCGTACAATGAGCAGTTCTTC. V is TRBV18 and J is TRBJ2-1; 8 nucleotides align to TRBD2. The CDR3 is 18 residues long. Looked up from germline, CDR1 is KGHSH and CDR2 is LQKENI. J lost 4 bases, V lost 0 bases, and 11 bases had no gene match.

The genes are TRBV9 and TRBJ2-7, with 9 bases aligning to TRBD2. Trimming at V came to 3 bases and at J to 4 bases, leaving 5 bases not matched to a gene. This CDR3 is 14 amino acids long. Germline values: CDR1 SGDLS, CDR2 YYNGEE. The CDR3 nucleotides are TGTGCCAGCAGCGCAGGGACTAGCCTTTACGAGCAGTACTTC. This codes for CASSAGTSLYEQYF.

The chain employs TRBV24-1 and TRBJ2-1; 10 nucleotides line up with TRBD1. Germline values: CDR1 KGHDR, CDR2 SFDVKD. This CDR3 region has 16 residues. The ends lost 5 bases at V and 6 bases at J; junction bases unmatched: 9. CDR3 sequence (DNA): TGTGCCACCAGTGCCACCGGGACAGGGGATGGCAATGAGCAGTTCTTC. Amino acid sequence: CATSATGTGDGNEQFF.

This chain connects TRBV5-1 to TRBJ1-4; a weak D match, TRBD1 (6 bases). Germline lookup yields CDR1 SGHRS and CDR2 YFSETQ. V dropped 4 bases and J dropped 0 bases, with 13 bases sitting between them. The CDR3 has 16 residues. The CDR3 nucleotides are TGCGCCAGCAGCGGCAGGGGCGGTGCAACTAATGAAAAACTGTTTTTT. Protein sequence: CASSGRGGATNEKLFF.

V is TRBV9 and J is TRBJ2-1, with 9 bases identical to TRBD2. After removal of 5 bases from V and 11 bases from J, the junction contained 14 bases not matched to a gene. This CDR3 has 15 amino acids. Germline lookup yields CDR1 SGDLS and CDR2 YYNGEE. The DNA for the CDR3 is TGTGCCAGCAGTCCGGGCCCAGCGGGGGGCGGGAAGCAGTTCTTC. The encoded protein is CASSPGPAGGGKQFF.